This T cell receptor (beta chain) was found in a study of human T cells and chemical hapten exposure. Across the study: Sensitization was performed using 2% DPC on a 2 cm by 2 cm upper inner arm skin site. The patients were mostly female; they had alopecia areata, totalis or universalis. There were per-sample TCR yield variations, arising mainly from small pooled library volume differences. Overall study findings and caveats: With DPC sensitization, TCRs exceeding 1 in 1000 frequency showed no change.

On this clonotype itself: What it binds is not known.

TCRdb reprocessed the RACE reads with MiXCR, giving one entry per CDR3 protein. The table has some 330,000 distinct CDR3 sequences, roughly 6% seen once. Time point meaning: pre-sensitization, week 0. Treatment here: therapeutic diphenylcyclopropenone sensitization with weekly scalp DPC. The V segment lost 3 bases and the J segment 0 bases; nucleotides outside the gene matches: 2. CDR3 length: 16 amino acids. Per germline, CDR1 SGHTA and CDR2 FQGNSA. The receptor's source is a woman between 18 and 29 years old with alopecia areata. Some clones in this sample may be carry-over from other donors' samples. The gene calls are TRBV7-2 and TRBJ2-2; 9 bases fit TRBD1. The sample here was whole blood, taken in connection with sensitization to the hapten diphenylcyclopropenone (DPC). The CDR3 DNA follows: TGTGCCAGCAGCTTGGGACAGGGAGCGAACACCGGGGAGCTGTTTTTT. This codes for CASSLGQGANTGELFF. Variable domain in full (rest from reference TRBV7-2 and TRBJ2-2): GAGVSQSPSNKVTEKGKDVELRCDPISGHTALYWYRQSLGQGLEFLIYFQGNSAPDKSGLPSDRFSAERTGGSVSTLTIQRTQQEDSAVYLCASSLGQGANTGELFFGEGSRLTVL.